This TCR beta chain was identified during a study of cytomegalovirus exposure and HLA in healthy donors. Whole-study findings and limits: Productive status was seen about 90% or about 30% of the time for most TCR beta V segments in an earlier analysis. The study dropped some indistinguishable V segments, TRBV6-2 and TRBV6-3 among them.

The study sampled nominally healthy donors, though unrecorded immune exposures were likely. Researchers ran the PCR with 60 Vbeta and 13 Jbeta primers. The table came from immunoSEQ multiplex PCR; TCRdb's copy has only in-frame clones and leaves some out. The sample records around 94,000 clones, 81% being singletons. The germline V and J ends were trimmed by 0 bases and 3 bases, with 16 bases remaining between them. CDR1 is SGHNT, CDR2 YYREEE, per germline (reference sequence). The CDR3 is 17 residues long. In the case of this clone: The target antigen is unknown.

Sequencing was performed on PBMCs. The clonotype was recovered from a human donor in good health. The rearrangement links TRBV5-4 to TRBJ1-3; a weak D match, TRBD1 (6 bases). CDR3 region: CASSLGGGGLGGNTIYF. The CDR3 DNA sequence: TGTGCCAGCAGCTTGGGAGGGGGGGGCCTCGGTGGAAACACCATATATTTT.